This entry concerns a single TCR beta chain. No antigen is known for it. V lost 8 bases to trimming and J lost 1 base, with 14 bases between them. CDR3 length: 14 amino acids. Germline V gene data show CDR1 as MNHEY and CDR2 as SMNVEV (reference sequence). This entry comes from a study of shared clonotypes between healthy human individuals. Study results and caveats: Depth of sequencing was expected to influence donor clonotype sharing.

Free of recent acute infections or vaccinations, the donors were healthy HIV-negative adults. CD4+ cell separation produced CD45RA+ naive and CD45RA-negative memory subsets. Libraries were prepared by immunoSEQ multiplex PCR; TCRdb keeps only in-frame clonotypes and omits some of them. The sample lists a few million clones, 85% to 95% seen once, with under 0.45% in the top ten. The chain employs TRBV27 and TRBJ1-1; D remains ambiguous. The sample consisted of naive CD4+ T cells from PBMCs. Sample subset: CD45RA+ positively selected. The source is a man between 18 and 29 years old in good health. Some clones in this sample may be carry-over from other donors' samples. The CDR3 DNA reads TGTGCCAGCCCTTGGCGTGAGGGGAACACTGAAGCTTTCTTT. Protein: CASPWREGNTEAFF.